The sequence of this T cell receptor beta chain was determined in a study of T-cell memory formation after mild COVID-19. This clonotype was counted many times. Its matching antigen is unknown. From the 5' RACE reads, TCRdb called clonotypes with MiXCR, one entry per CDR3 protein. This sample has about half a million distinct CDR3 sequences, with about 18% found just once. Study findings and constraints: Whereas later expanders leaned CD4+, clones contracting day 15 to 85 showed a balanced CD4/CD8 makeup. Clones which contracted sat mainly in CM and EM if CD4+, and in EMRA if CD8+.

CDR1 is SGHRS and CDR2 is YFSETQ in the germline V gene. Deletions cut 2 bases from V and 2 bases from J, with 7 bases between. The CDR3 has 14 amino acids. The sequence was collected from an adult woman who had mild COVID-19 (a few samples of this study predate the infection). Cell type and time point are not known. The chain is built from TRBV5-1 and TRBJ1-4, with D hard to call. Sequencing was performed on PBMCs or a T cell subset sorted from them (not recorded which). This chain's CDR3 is CASSLGGTNEKLFF. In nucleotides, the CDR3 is TGCGCCAGCAGCTTAGGCGGGACTAATGAAAAACTGTTTTTT.